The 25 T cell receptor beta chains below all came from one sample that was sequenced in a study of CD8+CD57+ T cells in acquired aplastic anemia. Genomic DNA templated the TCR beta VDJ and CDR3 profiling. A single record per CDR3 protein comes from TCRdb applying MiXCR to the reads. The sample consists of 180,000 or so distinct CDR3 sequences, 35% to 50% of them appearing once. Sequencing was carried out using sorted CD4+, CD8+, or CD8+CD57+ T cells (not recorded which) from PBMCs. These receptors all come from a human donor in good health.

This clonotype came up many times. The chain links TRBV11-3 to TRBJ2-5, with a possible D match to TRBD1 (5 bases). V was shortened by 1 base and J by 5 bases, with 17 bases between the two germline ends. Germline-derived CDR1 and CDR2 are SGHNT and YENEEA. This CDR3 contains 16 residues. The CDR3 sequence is CASSLVGQGGSETQYF. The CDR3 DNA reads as TGTGCCAGCAGCTTAGTCGGGCAGGGTGGTTCGGAGACCCAGTACTTC.

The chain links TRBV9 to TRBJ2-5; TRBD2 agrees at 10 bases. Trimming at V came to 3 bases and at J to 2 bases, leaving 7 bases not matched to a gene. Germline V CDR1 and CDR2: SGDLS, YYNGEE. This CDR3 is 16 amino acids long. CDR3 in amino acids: CASSEAGLADQETQYF. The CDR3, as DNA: TGTGCCAGCAGCGAGGCAGGACTAGCGGATCAAGAGACCCAGTACTTC.

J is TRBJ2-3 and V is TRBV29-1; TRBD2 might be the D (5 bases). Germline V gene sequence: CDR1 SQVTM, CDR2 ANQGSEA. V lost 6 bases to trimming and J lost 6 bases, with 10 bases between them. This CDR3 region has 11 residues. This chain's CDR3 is CSVRVGDTQYF. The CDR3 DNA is TGCAGCGTGCGGGTCGGCGATACGCAGTATTTT.

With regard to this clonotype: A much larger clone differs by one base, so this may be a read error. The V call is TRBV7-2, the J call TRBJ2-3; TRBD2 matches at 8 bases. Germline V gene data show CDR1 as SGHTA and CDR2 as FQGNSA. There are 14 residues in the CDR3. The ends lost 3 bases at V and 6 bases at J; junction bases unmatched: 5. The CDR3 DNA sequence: TGTACCAGCAGCTTTACTAGCGGTGGGGATACGCAGTATTTT. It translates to CTSSFTSGGDTQYF.

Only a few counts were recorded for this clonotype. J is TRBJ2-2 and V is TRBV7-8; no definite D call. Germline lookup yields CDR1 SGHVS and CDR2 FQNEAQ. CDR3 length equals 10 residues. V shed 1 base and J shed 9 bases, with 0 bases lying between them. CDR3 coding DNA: TGTGCCAGCAGCTTAGGGGAGCTGTTTTTT. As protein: CASSLGELFF.

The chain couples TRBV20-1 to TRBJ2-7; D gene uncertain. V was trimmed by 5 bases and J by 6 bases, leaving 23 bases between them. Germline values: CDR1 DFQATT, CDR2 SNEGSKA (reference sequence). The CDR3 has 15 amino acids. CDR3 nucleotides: TGCAGTGCTCCTAACCCAATGCGTATAACCTCCGAGCAGTACTTC. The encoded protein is CSAPNPMRITSEQYF.

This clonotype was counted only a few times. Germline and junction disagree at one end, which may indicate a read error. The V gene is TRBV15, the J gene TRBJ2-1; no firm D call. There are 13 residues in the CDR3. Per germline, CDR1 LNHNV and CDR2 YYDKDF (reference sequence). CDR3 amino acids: CASSFPASNEQFF. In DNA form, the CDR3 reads TGTGCCAGCAGCTTCCCCGCCAGCAATGAGCAGTTCTTC.

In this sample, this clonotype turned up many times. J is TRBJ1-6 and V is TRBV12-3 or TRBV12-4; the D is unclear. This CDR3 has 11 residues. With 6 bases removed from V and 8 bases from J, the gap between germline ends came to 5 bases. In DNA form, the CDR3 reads TGTGCCAGCAGCCAACATTCACCCCTCCACTTT. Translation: CASSQHSPLHF.

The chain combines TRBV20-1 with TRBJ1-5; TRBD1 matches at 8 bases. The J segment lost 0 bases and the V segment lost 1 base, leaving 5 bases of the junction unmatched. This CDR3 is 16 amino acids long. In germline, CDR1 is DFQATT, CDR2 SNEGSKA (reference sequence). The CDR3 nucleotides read TGCAGTGCTAGAGTAAGACAGGGGATTAGCAATCAGCCCCAGCATTTT. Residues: CSARVRQGISNQPQHF.

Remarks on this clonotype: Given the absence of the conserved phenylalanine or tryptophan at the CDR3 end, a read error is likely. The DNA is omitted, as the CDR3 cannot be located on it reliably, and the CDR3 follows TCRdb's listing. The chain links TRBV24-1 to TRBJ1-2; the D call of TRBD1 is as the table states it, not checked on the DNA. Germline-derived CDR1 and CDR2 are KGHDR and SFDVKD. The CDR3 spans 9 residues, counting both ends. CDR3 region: CATSGGGHL.

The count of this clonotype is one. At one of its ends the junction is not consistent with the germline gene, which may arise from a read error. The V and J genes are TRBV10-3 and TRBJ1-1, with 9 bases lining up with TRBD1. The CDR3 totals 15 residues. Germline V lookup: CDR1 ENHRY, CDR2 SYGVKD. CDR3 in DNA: TGTGCCAGCAGTTCCCGGGACAGGGAGAGCACTGAAGCTTTCTTT. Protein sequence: CASSSRDRESTEAFF.

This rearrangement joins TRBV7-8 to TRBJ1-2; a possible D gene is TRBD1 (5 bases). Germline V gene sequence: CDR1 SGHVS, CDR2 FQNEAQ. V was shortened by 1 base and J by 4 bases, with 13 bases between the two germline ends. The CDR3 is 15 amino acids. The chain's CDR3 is CASSLERRDPYGYTF. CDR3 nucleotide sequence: TGTGCCAGCAGCTTAGAAAGGCGGGACCCCTATGGCTACACCTTC.

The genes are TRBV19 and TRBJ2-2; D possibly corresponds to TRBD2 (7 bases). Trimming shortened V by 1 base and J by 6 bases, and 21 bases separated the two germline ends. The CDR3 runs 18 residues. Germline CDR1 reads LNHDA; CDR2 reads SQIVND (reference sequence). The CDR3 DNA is TGTGCCAGTAGTATAGGGGAGGGGGGAGCCTACGTCCCCGGGGAGCTGTTTTTT. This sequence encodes CASSIGEGGAYVPGELFF.

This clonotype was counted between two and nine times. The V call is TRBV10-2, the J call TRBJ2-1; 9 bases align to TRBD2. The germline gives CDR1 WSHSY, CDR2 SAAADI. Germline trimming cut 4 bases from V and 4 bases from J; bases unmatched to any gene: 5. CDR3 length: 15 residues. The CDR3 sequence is CASSVVAGAYNEQFF. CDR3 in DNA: TGCGCCAGCAGTGTAGTAGCGGGAGCGTACAATGAGCAGTTCTTC.

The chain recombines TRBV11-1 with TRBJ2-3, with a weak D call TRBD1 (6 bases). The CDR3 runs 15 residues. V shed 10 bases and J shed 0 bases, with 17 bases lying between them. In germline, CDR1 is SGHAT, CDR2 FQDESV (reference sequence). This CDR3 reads CATQMGTGSTDTQYF. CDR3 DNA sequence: TGTGCCACCCAGATGGGTACAGGGAGCACAGATACGCAGTATTTT.

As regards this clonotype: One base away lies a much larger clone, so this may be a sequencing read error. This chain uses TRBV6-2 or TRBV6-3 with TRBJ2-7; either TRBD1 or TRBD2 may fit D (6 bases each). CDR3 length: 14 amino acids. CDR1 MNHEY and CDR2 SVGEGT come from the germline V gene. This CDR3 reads CASSGGGEGYERYF. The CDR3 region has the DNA TGTGCCAGCAGCGGAGGGGGAGAAGGGTACGAGCGGTACTTC.

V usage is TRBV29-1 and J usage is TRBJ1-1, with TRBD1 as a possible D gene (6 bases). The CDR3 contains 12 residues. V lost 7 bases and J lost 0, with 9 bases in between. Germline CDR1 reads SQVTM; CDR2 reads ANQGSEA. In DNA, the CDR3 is TGCAGCGCCGGGACACTGAACACTGAAGCTTTCTTT. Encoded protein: CSAGTLNTEAFF.

The CDR3 DNA follows: TGTGCCAGCAGCCCACGGTTTTTCGAGCAGTACTTC. Translation gives CASSPRFFEQYF. The genes are TRBV7-2 and TRBJ2-7, with D unclear. The V gene's germline CDR1 is SGHTA and CDR2 FQGNSA. CDR3 length: 12 amino acids. The V end was cut by 5 bases, the J end by 6 bases, with 11 bases between.

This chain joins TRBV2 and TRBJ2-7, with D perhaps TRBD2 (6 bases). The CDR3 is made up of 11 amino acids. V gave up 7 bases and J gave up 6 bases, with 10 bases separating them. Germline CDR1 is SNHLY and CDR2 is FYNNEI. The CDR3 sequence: CASTLTSEQYF. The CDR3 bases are TGTGCCAGCACCCTGACTAGCGAGCAGTACTTC.

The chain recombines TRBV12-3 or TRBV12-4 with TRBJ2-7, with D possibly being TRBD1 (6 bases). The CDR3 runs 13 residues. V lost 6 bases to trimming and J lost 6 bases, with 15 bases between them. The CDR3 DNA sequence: TGTGCCAGCAGGCCGGGACACCGCGCCGAGCAGTACTTC. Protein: CASRPGHRAEQYF.

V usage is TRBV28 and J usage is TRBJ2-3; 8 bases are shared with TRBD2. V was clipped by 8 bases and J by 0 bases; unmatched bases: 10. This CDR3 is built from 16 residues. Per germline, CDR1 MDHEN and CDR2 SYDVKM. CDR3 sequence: CASGRGGRISTDTQYF. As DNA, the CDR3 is TGTGCCAGCGGTAGGGGCGGGAGGATTAGCACAGATACGCAGTATTTT.

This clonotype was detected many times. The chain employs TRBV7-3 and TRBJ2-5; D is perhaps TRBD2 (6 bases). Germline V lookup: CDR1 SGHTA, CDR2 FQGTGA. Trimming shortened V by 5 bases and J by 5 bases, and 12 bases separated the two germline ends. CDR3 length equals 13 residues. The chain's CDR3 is CASSQGLLETQYF. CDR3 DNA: TGTGCCAGCAGCCAGGGACTTTTGGAGACCCAGTACTTC.

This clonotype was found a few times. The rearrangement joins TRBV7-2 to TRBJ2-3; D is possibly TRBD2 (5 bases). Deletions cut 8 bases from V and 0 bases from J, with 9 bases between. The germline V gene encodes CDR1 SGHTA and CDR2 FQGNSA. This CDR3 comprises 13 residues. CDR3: CASDGGSTDTQYF. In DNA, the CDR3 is TGTGCCAGCGACGGAGGTAGCACAGATACGCAGTATTTT.

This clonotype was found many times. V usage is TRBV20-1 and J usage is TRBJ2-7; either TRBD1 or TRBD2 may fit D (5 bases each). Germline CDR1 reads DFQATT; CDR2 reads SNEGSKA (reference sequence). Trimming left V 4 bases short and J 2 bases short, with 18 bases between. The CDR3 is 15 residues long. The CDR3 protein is CSATGPLRSTYEQYF. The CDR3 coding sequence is TGCAGTGCTACGGGACCCCTACGGAGCACCTACGAGCAGTACTTC.

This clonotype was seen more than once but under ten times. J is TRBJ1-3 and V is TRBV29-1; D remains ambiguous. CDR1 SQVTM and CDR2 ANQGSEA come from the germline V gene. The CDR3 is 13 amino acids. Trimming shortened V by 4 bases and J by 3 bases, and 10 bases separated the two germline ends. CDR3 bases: TGCAGCGTTGTAGGTCAGCATGGAAACACCATATATTTT. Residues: CSVVGQHGNTIYF.